This entry concerns a single T cell receptor beta chain. Antigen specificity is unknown. Sequenced material consisted of expressed TCRB transcripts (all of the isolated RNA was reverse transcribed). Method: immunoSEQ multiplex PCR; TCRdb's copy keeps in-frame clones and lacks some. The sample has some 100,000 clones, approximately 39% seen once. These data come from a study of beta chain features in type 1 diabetes. Study as a whole: Examination spanned around 100,000,000 sorted cells from all samples. Study-wide findings and caveats: Lower insertion and higher deletion counts appeared at VDJ junctions in type 1 diabetes patients. Across all four CD4+ subsets, people with type 1 diabetes showed modestly shorter TCRB CDR3s.

One heparinised blood draw averaging approximately 120 mL was given by each donor. Material: stem cell memory CD4+ T cells from blood. This TCR was sampled from a woman in her late teens or twenties in good health.

In nucleotides, the CDR3 is TGTGCCAGCAGTTTCCTTTCCTCCTACGAGCAGTACTTC. Translating it yields CASSFLSSYEQYF. This rearrangement joins TRBV27 to TRBJ2-7; D ambiguous. V was shortened by 3 bases and J by 0 bases, with 6 bases between the two germline ends. Germline V gene sequence: CDR1 MNHEY, CDR2 SMNVEV (reference sequence). The CDR3 totals 13 residues.